This T cell receptor (beta chain) was captured in a study of blood T cells in healthy people across ages. The germline CDR1 and CDR2 sequences are LGHNA and YNFKEQ. The CDR3 spans 18 residues. V trimming: 0 bases; J trimming: 8 bases; junction bases outside the gene matches: 16. The second PCR ran roughly 6 to 11 cycles with a sample-barcoded 5' primer and J-beta primers. MiXCR was run by TCRdb on the 5' RACE reads, yielding one entry per CDR3 protein. Of just over 800,000 distinct CDR3 sequences in the sample, about 59% are singletons; the top ten hold around a quarter. This sequence was found in a man in his thirties or forties in good health. The specimen was blood. The V gene is TRBV4-2, the J gene TRBJ2-1, with 7 bases fitting TRBD2. The CDR3 region is CASSQDPSGNTLGDEQFF. CDR3 in DNA: TGTGCCAGCAGCCAAGATCCCAGCGGGAATACCCTAGGGGATGAGCAGTTCTTC.